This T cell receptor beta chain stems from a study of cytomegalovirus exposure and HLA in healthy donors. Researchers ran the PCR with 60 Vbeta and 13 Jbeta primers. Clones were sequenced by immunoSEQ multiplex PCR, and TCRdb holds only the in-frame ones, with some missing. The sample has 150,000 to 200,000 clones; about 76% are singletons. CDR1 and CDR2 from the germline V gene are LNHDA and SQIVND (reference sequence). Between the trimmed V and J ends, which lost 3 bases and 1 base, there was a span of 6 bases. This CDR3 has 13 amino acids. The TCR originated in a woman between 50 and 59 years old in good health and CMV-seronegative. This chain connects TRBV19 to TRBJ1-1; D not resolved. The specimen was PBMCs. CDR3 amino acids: CASSIGWNTEAFF. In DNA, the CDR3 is TGTGCCAGTAGTATCGGGTGGAACACTGAAGCTTTCTTT.